The present TCR beta chain was sequenced within a study of cytomegalovirus exposure and HLA in healthy donors. Germline V CDR1 and CDR2: MNHEY, SMNVEV (reference sequence). Trimming took 10 bases from V and 7 from J; bases not matched to a gene: 20. The CDR3 is made up of 17 amino acids. The study ran its PCR with 60 Vbeta and 13 Jbeta primers. TCRdb's table, derived via immunoSEQ multiplex PCR, lists solely in-frame clones and lacks some. Among roughly 120,000 clones listed, more than 65% were seen once. This sequence originates from a human donor in good health. This chain links TRBV27 with TRBJ2-2; TRBD2 agrees at 8 bases. The sequenced sample was PBMCs. The CDR3 DNA is TGTGCCATCCGTCGCTTCTCGGGGGGGAGGGCCGGCGGGGAGCTGTTTTTT. Translated, it gives CAIRRFSGGRAGGELFF.